This T cell receptor (beta chain) derives from a study of control samples from healthy donors and cancer patients. Sequenced by immunoSEQ multiplex PCR; TCRdb stores in-frame clones only, minus some. The profile shows some 74,000 clones, about 83% of them singletons. V lost 5 bases and J 2 bases, leaving 7 bases between the germline ends. The CDR3 covers 14 residues. Germline loops: CDR1 MNHNY, CDR2 SVGAGI (reference sequence). The specimen was blood. This sequence was found in a man between 60 and 75 years old in good health. The rearrangement joins TRBV6-6 to TRBJ2-6; possible D gene TRBD2, 5 bases. CDR3 protein: CASSSGTGANVLTF. CDR3 coding DNA: TGTGCCAGCAGTAGCGGAACTGGGGCCAACGTCCTGACTTTC.